Listed here are 21 T cell receptor beta chains from one sample, sequenced in a study of cytomegalovirus exposure and HLA in healthy donors. Primers for the PCR totalled 60 Vbeta and 13 Jbeta. Here immunoSEQ multiplex PCR was the method, and the copy in TCRdb shows in-frame clones only, minus some. The data contain some 93,000 clones, 9.4% of them seen just once; the ten biggest clones take up just over 5%. The specimen sequenced was PBMCs. The source is a man between 45 and 60 years old in good health and CMV-seropositive.

This clone was counted a few times. The V and J genes are TRBV7-2 and TRBJ2-7; TRBD2 matches 8 bases. Trimming took 1 base from V and 0 from J; bases not matched to a gene: 5. There are 16 residues in the CDR3. Germline CDR1 and CDR2: SGHTA and FQGNSA. The CDR3 DNA follows: TGTGCCAGCAGCTTAGTGGGTAGCGGGGCCTCCTACGAGCAGTACTTC. Protein: CASSLVGSGASYEQYF. The variable domain in full, with the rest retrieved from reference TRBV7-2 and TRBJ2-7, is GAGVSQSPSNKVTEKGKDVELRCDPISGHTALYWYRQSLGQGLEFLIYFQGNSAPDKSGLPSDRFSAERTGGSVSTLTIQRTQQEDSAVYLCASSLVGSGASYEQYFGPGTRLTVT.

The sample holds a few counts of this clone. V gene TRBV6-6 combines with J gene TRBJ1-2; 8 bases agree with TRBD1. V was clipped by 6 bases and J by 3 bases; unmatched bases: 3. This CDR3 contains 13 residues. CDR1 is MNHNY and CDR2 is SVGAGI in the germline V gene (reference sequence). The CDR3 DNA follows: TGTGCCAGCAGGACGGACAGGGACTATGGCTACACCTTC. Protein: CASRTDRDYGYTF.

The gene calls are TRBV4-3 and TRBJ2-5; 15 bases are a match to TRBD2. V lost 3 bases, J lost 2 bases, and 13 bases stayed unmatched. CDR3 length: 20 amino acids. CDR1 is LGHNA and CDR2 is YSLEER in the germline V gene. In DNA, the CDR3 is TGCGCCAGCAGCCATGAATTGGGACTAGCGGGAGGAAGGGGTCAAGAGACCCAGTACTTC. Protein: CASSHELGLAGGRGQETQYF.

The rearrangement uses TRBV7-4 and TRBJ2-5; no clear D. The DNA matches TRBJ2-7 better at its end, which makes the J call doubtful. This CDR3 spans 11 amino acids. Germline values: CDR1 SGHVT, CDR2 SQSDAQ. Written as DNA, the CDR3 is TGTGCCAGCAGGTTGATTTACGAGCAGTACTTC. Its protein is CASRLIYEQYF.

This clone has just a few counts. The CDR3 reads CASSLNVGQGPNEKLFF. CDR3 sequence (DNA): TGTGCCAGCAGCTTAAACGTGGGACAGGGGCCGAATGAAAAACTGTTTTTT. This chain links TRBV7-9 with TRBJ1-4; 10 nucleotides align to TRBD1. CDR3 length: 17 amino acids. CDR1 and CDR2 from the germline V gene are SEHNR and FQNEAQ (reference sequence). Unmatched junction bases numbered 8, after V lost 2 bases and J lost 5 bases.

This rearrangement joins TRBV9 to TRBJ1-1; 8 bases match TRBD1. Germline CDR1 SGDLS, CDR2 YYNGEE. The CDR3 has 15 residues. After removal of 0 bases from V and 6 bases from J, the junction contained 7 bases not matched to a gene. The CDR3 here is CASSVEAGGRSEAFF. As DNA, the CDR3 is TGTGCCAGCAGCGTAGAGGCAGGGGGCAGGTCTGAAGCTTTCTTT.

Only a few counts were recorded for this clone. The chain links TRBV6-6 to TRBJ1-1; a weak D match, TRBD1 (5 bases). Germline loops: CDR1 MNHNY, CDR2 SVGAGI (reference sequence). CDR3 size: 14 residues. V lost 6 bases to trimming and J lost 0 bases, with 11 bases between them. CDR3 amino acids: CASRQLTVNTEAFF. The CDR3 coding sequence is TGTGCCAGCAGACAACTGACAGTGAACACTGAAGCTTTCTTT.

The chain links TRBV30 to TRBJ1-4, with 11 bases aligning to TRBD1. The trim removed 4 bases at V and 8 bases at J, leaving 6 bases unmatched. The CDR3 is made up of 14 amino acids. In germline, CDR1 is GTSNPN, CDR2 SVGIG (reference sequence). The DNA for the CDR3 is TGTGCCTGGACCTCCGGGACAGGGGGGGAAAAACTGTTTTTT. Translation gives CAWTSGTGGEKLFF.

Only a few counts were recorded for this clone. This chain joins TRBV11-1 and TRBJ2-1; 9 nucleotides agree with TRBD1. The CDR3 is made up of 16 amino acids. Losses at the gene ends were 5 bases for V and 0 bases for J; bases not matched to a gene: 5. Germline CDR1 and CDR2: SGHAT and FQDESV (reference sequence). As DNA, the CDR3 is TGTGCCAGCAGCCCCGGGACAGGGAGCTCCTACAATGAGCAGTTCTTC. This codes for CASSPGTGSSYNEQFF.

This clone was recorded a few times. V usage is TRBV5-1 and J usage is TRBJ1-1, with TRBD1 matching 9 bases. The CDR3 loop spans 14 amino acids. V gave up 5 bases and J gave up 5 bases; unmatched junction bases: 7. CDR1 is SGHRS, CDR2 YFSETQ, per germline. CDR3 region: CASRPGQGRTEAFF. The CDR3 DNA reads TGCGCCAGCAGACCGGGACAGGGACGTACTGAAGCTTTCTTT.

This chain connects TRBV5-1 to TRBJ2-7; 10 nucleotides agree with TRBD1. The CDR3 extends over 15 amino acids. Trimming cost V 4 bases and J 4 bases; bases outside gene matches: 8. Germline CDR1 SGHRS, CDR2 YFSETQ. CDR3 in DNA: TGCGCCAGCAGCCCCGGGACAGGGGCGAGGTACGAGCAGTACTTC. Translation gives CASSPGTGARYEQYF.

The chain carries TRBV19 and TRBJ1-3; 8 bases fit TRBD1. The CDR3 sequence is 15 residues long. V was pared by 5 bases and J by 8 bases, with 11 bases of the junction left unmatched. CDR1 is LNHDA and CDR2 is SQIVND in the germline V gene (reference sequence). The CDR3 here is CASSSLDRGSDTIYF. Written as DNA, the CDR3 is TGTGCCAGTAGTTCCCTCGACAGGGGTTCGGACACCATATATTTT.

J is TRBJ1-3 and V is TRBV6-5, with 7 bases lining up with TRBD1. CDR1 and CDR2 (germline): MNHEY, SVGAGI. J was trimmed by 3 bases and V by 4 bases; bases with no gene match: 6. The CDR3 is 15 amino acids. The CDR3 reads CASSFQGGLGNTIYF. CDR3 sequence (DNA): TGTGCCAGCAGTTTCCAGGGGGGACTTGGAAACACCATATATTTT.

This clone has more than one count but fewer than ten. For the CDR3, the DNA is TGCGCCAGCAGCCTGGGTGGCGGGACTAAGATCTACGAGCAGTACTTC. It specifies CASSLGGGTKIYEQYF. The rearrangement uses TRBV5-1 and TRBJ2-7; 7 bases fit TRBD2. Germline CDR1 and CDR2: SGHRS and YFSETQ. The CDR3 runs 16 residues. V lost 4 bases and J lost 3; bases outside the gene matches: 13.

This clone was seen a few times. The rearrangement links TRBV19 to TRBJ1-2, with 7 bases lining up with TRBD1. From germline, CDR1 is LNHDA and CDR2 SQIVND (reference sequence). The junction had 5 bases not matched to a gene; V was cut back by 8 bases and J by 5 bases. The CDR3 has 12 residues. The CDR3 DNA follows: TGTGCCAGTCGACAGGGTGTATATGGCTACACCTTC. Its protein is CASRQGVYGYTF.

The chain is built from TRBV6-1 and TRBJ2-3; D remains ambiguous. Germline CDR1 reads MNHNS; CDR2 reads SASEGT. Trimming shortened V by 1 base and J by 0 bases, and 11 bases separated the two germline ends. The CDR3 totals 16 residues. The CDR3 loop reads CASSEGSFPSTDTQYF. CDR3 bases: TGTGCCAGCAGTGAAGGGAGCTTCCCTAGCACAGATACGCAGTATTTT.

Only a few counts were recorded for this clone. The chain combines TRBV30 with TRBJ2-4; D might be TRBD1 (6 bases). This CDR3 has 16 amino acids. V was cut by 0 bases and J by 1 base, with 13 bases left in between. Germline values: CDR1 GTSNPN, CDR2 SVGIG (reference sequence). CDR3 sequence reads: CAWSVRQGWAKNIQYF. The CDR3 region has the DNA TGTGCCTGGAGTGTAAGGCAGGGGTGGGCCAAAAACATTCAGTACTTC.

The genes are TRBV5-3 and TRBJ1-2; 9 positions match TRBD1. TRBV5-3 counts as an open reading frame of uncertain function. V shed 0 bases and J 2 bases; nucleotides not matched to a gene: 5. The CDR3 length is 16 residues. CDR3 sequence (DNA): TGTGCCAGAAGCTTGGGACAGGGGGGCGGAAACTATGGCTACACCTTC. Residues: CARSLGQGGGNYGYTF.

This chain joins TRBV19 and TRBJ1-1; D is undetermined. The V end lost 7 bases, the J end lost 1 base, and 13 bases lay between the germline ends. CDR1 is LNHDA and CDR2 is SQIVND in the germline V gene (reference sequence). The CDR3 length is 14 residues. This CDR3 is CASTLGGWNTEAFF. The CDR3 bases are TGTGCCAGTACCTTAGGAGGGTGGAACACTGAAGCTTTCTTT.

This clone has a handful of counts. The rearrangement uses TRBV5-1 and TRBJ1-2; the match to TRBD1 covers 9 bases. V shed 4 bases and J 7 bases; nucleotides not matched to a gene: 11. CDR1 is SGHRS, CDR2 YFSETQ, per germline. This CDR3 has 15 amino acids. The CDR3: CASSARGTGSFGYTF. In DNA form, the CDR3 reads TGCGCCAGCAGCGCCCGGGGGACAGGGTCCTTTGGCTACACCTTC.

The rearrangement links TRBV15 to TRBJ2-3; unclear D gene. The ends were cut back, 0 bases at V and 2 bases at J, with 12 bases in the middle. The CDR3 has 16 residues. CDR1 is LNHNV, CDR2 YYDKDF, per germline (reference sequence). For the CDR3, the DNA is TGTGCCACCAGCAGAGAAGTAGCCCAACTCACAGATACGCAGTATTTT. This codes for CATSREVAQLTDTQYF.